Each of the 30 T cell receptor beta chains below was sequenced from the same sample in a study of T cells after yellow fever vaccination. TCRdb processed the 5' RACE reads anew with MiXCR; each CDR3 protein has one entry. Counted here are around 600,000 distinct CDR3 sequences, about 12% occurring once; the ten biggest clones make up 15%. Material: PBMCs, obtained on the day of the yellow fever booster vaccination. The origin of the receptors is a man younger than 45 who received the YFV17D yellow fever vaccine.

In this sample, this clonotype turned up a few times. The chain uses TRBV15 and TRBJ2-7; D unclear. Germline-derived CDR1 and CDR2 are LNHNV and YYDKDF (reference sequence). The CDR3 has 17 amino acids. Trimming pared 1 base from V and 2 bases from J, leaving 18 bases between. CDR3 loop: CATSRALEASFPYEQYF. CDR3 nucleotides: TGTGCCACCAGCAGAGCCTTAGAAGCGAGTTTCCCCTACGAGCAGTACTTC. Looking up the rest from reference TRBV15 and TRBJ2-7 gives the full variable domain: DAMVIQNPRYQVTQFGKPVTLSCSQTLNHNVMYWYQQKSSQAPKLLFHYYDKDFNNEADTPDNFQSRRPNTSFCFLDIRSPGLGDTAMYLCATSRALEASFPYEQYFGPGTRLTVT.

V gene TRBV6-1 combines with J gene TRBJ2-7; 7 nucleotides line up with TRBD2. The CDR3 spans 16 residues. The germline gives CDR1 MNHNS, CDR2 SASEGT. V gave up 11 bases and J gave up 2 bases; unmatched junction bases: 18. The CDR3 DNA follows: TGTGCCGCCGGGTTCTGGGTTGCTAGCGGCGCCTACGAGCAGTACTTC. Protein: CAAGFWVASGAYEQYF.

This chain uses TRBV20-1 with TRBJ2-3; no reliable D call. Germline V gene lookup returns CDR1 DFQATT and CDR2 SNEGSKA (reference sequence). V lost 1 base and J 1 base, leaving 12 bases between the germline ends. The CDR3 has 15 residues. In DNA, the CDR3 is TGCAGTGCTAGAGGTCAGCTACCCCGCACAGATACGCAGTATTTT. Encoded protein: CSARGQLPRTDTQYF.

The J gene is TRBJ2-3, the V gene TRBV30; D possibly corresponds to TRBD2 (7 bases). The V end lost 2 bases, the J end lost 6 bases, and 15 bases lay between the germline ends. CDR3 length: 14 residues. Germline CDR1 is GTSNPN and CDR2 is SVGIG (reference sequence). The CDR3 region has the DNA TGTGCCTGGAGTCCGGGGGGCGTAGGGGATACGCAGTATTTT. As protein: CAWSPGGVGDTQYF.

The V call is TRBV12-3 or TRBV12-4, the J call TRBJ2-3; D ambiguous. Trimming left V 5 bases short and J 6 bases short, with 9 bases between. This CDR3 has 12 residues. This chain's CDR3 is CASSGMMDTQYF. Here the CDR3 DNA reads TGTGCCAGCAGTGGGATGATGGATACGCAGTATTTT.

In this sample, this clonotype turned up a few times. The chain has TRBV10-3 and TRBJ2-7, with TRBD2 matching 8 bases. V lost 2 bases to trimming and J lost 3 bases; unmatched junction nucleotides: 6. The germline V gene encodes CDR1 ENHRY and CDR2 SYGVKD. This CDR3 has 15 amino acids. The CDR3 DNA follows: TGTGCCATCAGTGAGCCGGGGGGGGCCCTCTACGAGCAGTACTTC. It translates to CAISEPGGALYEQYF.

The chain employs TRBV20-1 and TRBJ1-1; possibly TRBD1 for D (6 bases). Germline CDR1 and CDR2: DFQATT and SNEGSKA (reference sequence). The V end was cut by 4 bases, the J end by 1 base, with 16 bases between. There are 15 residues in the CDR3. This CDR3 reads CSATRPRGTNTEAFF. CDR3 in DNA: TGCAGTGCTACACGGCCCAGGGGCACGAACACTGAAGCTTTCTTT.

The genes are TRBV12-3 or TRBV12-4 and TRBJ1-5; unclear D gene. V was trimmed by 6 bases and J by 6 bases, leaving 12 bases between them. The CDR3 has 13 residues. CDR3 in DNA: TGTGCCAGCAGCCGGACGGAAGGTCAGCCCCAGCATTTT. Amino acid sequence: CASSRTEGQPQHF.

Notes on this clonotype: A much larger clone differs by one base, so this may be a read error. The CDR3 coding sequence is TGCGCCAGCAGTGAGTCTCTTTTTGTTTGGACTAGACCGACCAAAAACATTCAGTACTTC. Amino acids: CASSESLFVWTRPTKNIQYF. V gene TRBV10-2 combines with J gene TRBJ2-4; 7 bases fit TRBD2. Unmatched junction bases numbered 16, after V lost 0 bases and J lost 2 bases. Germline V gene data show CDR1 as WSHSY and CDR2 as SAAADI. The CDR3 is made up of 20 amino acids.

This sequence joins TRBV30 and TRBJ2-7, with D tentatively TRBD2 (5 bases). Deletions cut 7 bases from V and 0 bases from J, with 16 bases between. Germline V CDR1 and CDR2: GTSNPN, SVGIG (reference sequence). The CDR3 spans 14 residues. CDR3 nucleotides: TGTGCCTACGGTTGGCAGCGGAGCTCCTACGAGCAGTACTTC. Amino acids: CAYGWQRSSYEQYF.

This clonotype was detected a few times. The chain is built from TRBV5-6 and TRBJ2-3; 11 bases are shared with TRBD2. Germline CDR1 SGHDT, CDR2 YYEEEE. The CDR3 covers 15 residues. J lost 4 bases, V lost 0 bases, and 1 base had no gene match. This chain's CDR3 is CASSLDSGRADTQYF. As DNA, the CDR3 is TGTGCCAGCAGCTTGGATAGCGGGAGGGCAGATACGCAGTATTTT.

The CDR3 coding sequence is TGTGCCAGCAGCTCGTGGCGGGTAGACAATGAGCAGTTCTTC. The encoded protein is CASSSWRVDNEQFF. The chain employs TRBV7-9 and TRBJ2-1; TRBD2 might be the D (5 bases). Germline-derived CDR1 and CDR2 are SEHNR and FQNEAQ (reference sequence). The CDR3 sequence is 14 residues long. V was pared by 4 bases and J by 5 bases, with 12 bases between.

Many counts were recorded for this clonotype. The genes are TRBV9 and TRBJ1-2, with D possibly TRBD1 on 5 matching bases. The CDR3 extends over 13 amino acids. V shed 2 bases and J shed 1 base, with 6 bases lying between them. Germline values: CDR1 SGDLS, CDR2 YYNGEE. CDR3 region: CASSVDSNYGYTF. The DNA for the CDR3 is TGTGCCAGCAGCGTTGACAGTAACTATGGCTACACCTTC.

This clonotype was counted a few times. The chain combines TRBV5-5 with TRBJ2-1, with 10 bases identical to TRBD2. The V and J ends lost 4 bases and 0 bases, in that order; junction bases with no gene match: 4. Germline loops: CDR1 SGHKS, CDR2 YYEKEE (reference sequence). This CDR3 region has 16 residues. CDR3 sequence (DNA): TGTGCCAGCAGCATTGCTAGCGGGGGCTCCTACAATGAGCAGTTCTTC. Protein sequence: CASSIASGGSYNEQFF.

This clonotype has just a few counts. The chain carries TRBV18 and TRBJ2-7; D may be TRBD1 or TRBD2 (5 bases each). There are 15 residues in the CDR3. Trimming took off 2 bases at V and 2 bases at J, with 13 bases between the two ends. CDR1 is KGHSH and CDR2 is LQKENI in the germline V gene. In DNA, the CDR3 is TGTGCCAGCTCACCATCCCGGGACGGGGCCTACGAGCAGTACTTC. This encodes CASSPSRDGAYEQYF.

V and J are TRBV6-2 or TRBV6-3 and TRBJ2-2; D not certain. Germline CDR1 MNHEY, CDR2 SVGEGT. This CDR3 is 14 amino acids long. Trimming pared 2 bases from V and 3 bases from J, leaving 7 bases between. CDR3 nucleotides: TGTGCCAGCAGTTACATAACGGACACCGGGGAGCTGTTTTTT. This sequence encodes CASSYITDTGELFF.

This clonotype was seen more than once but under ten times. The chain combines TRBV5-1 with TRBJ1-2, with D perhaps TRBD1 (6 bases). CDR1 and CDR2 (germline): SGHRS, YFSETQ. V was clipped by 3 bases and J by 6 bases, with 12 bases between them. The CDR3 is 13 amino acids. The CDR3 sequence: CASSSTGSDGYTF. CDR3 in DNA: TGCGCCAGCAGCTCTACAGGGTCCGATGGCTACACCTTC.

This clonotype has just a few counts. The chain recombines TRBV6-5 with TRBJ2-5, with D uncertain. The V gene lost 0 bases and the J gene lost 4 bases, with 6 bases spanning the gap. Germline values: CDR1 MNHEY, CDR2 SVGAGI. This CDR3 is 13 amino acids long. The CDR3: CASSYSPVETQYF. CDR3 nucleotides: TGTGCCAGCAGTTACTCGCCGGTAGAGACCCAGTACTTC.

This clonotype was observed a few times. In nucleotides, the CDR3 is TGTGCCAGCAGCGTTAGGGGCGCGAACACCGGGGAGCTGTTTTTT. Protein: CASSVRGANTGELFF. The rearrangement joins TRBV9 to TRBJ2-2; weak D call: TRBD1 (5 bases). Between the trimmed V and J ends, which lost 2 bases and 0 bases, there was a span of 8 bases. The CDR3 has 15 residues. Germline V gene sequence: CDR1 SGDLS, CDR2 YYNGEE.

A few counts support this clonotype. This chain uses TRBV20-1 with TRBJ2-5; no firm D call. The germline V gene has CDR1 DFQATT and CDR2 SNEGSKA (reference sequence). V lost 0 bases and J lost 9, with 11 bases in between. CDR3 length equals 12 residues. DNA of the CDR3: TGCAGTGCTAGAGAGTTAGAAATGGCCCAGTACTTC. It translates to CSARELEMAQYF.

The V and J genes are TRBV7-2 and TRBJ2-5; the D gene is possibly TRBD2 (5 bases). V lost 7 bases to trimming and J lost 1 base, with 16 bases between them. Germline CDR1 and CDR2: SGHTA and FQGNSA. This CDR3 region has 15 residues. In nucleotides, the CDR3 is TGTGCCAGCAACGGCAGAAGAGGGCCCCAAGAGACCCAGTACTTC. Translated: CASNGRRGPQETQYF.

In this sample, this clonotype turned up many times. The genes are TRBV28 and TRBJ1-1; D is perhaps TRBD1 (5 bases). The V gene lost 4 bases and the J gene lost 2 bases, with 8 bases spanning the gap. The CDR3 contains 13 residues. Per the germline V gene, CDR1 is MDHEN and CDR2 is SYDVKM. CDR3 residues: CASSSQVNTEAFF. The CDR3 DNA reads TGTGCCAGCAGTTCACAGGTAAACACTGAAGCTTTCTTT. Complete variable domain (other parts from reference TRBV28 and TRBJ1-1): DVKVTQSSRYLVKRTGEKVFLECVQDMDHENMFWYRQDPGLGLRLIYFSYDVKMKEKGDIPEGYSVSREKKERFSLILESASTNQTSMYLCASSSQVNTEAFFGQGTRLTVV.

This clonotype was seen repeatedly, ten times or more. At one end, the junction sequence differs from germline, possibly due to a read error. J is TRBJ2-5 and V is TRBV4-3; 8 bases map to TRBD2. CDR3 size: 13 residues. From germline, CDR1 is LGHNA and CDR2 YSLEER. CDR3 sequence reads: CASSQGLGETQYF. CDR3 bases: TGTGCCAGCAGCCAGGGACTAGGAGAGACCCAGTACTTC.

The chain has TRBV29-1 and TRBJ1-4; D gene unclear. There are 14 residues in the CDR3. Germline V CDR1 and CDR2: SQVTM, ANQGSEA. Trimming pared 6 bases from V and 5 bases from J, leaving 16 bases between. CDR3 coding DNA: TGCAGCGTCACAACGGGTCCCTCGAATGAAAAACTGTTTTTT. Translating gives CSVTTGPSNEKLFF.

This rearrangement joins TRBV18 to TRBJ2-5, with D unresolved. Trimming cost V 2 bases and J 7 bases, with 17 bases left between them. This CDR3 is built from 15 residues. Germline CDR1 is KGHSH and CDR2 is LQKENI. The CDR3 loop is CASSPYSAEVGTQYF. CDR3 nucleotide sequence: TGTGCCAGCTCACCATACTCGGCCGAGGTTGGGACCCAGTACTTC.

This chain connects TRBV7-2 to TRBJ2-3; the D gene is possibly TRBD2 (6 bases). The CDR3 runs 16 residues. Deletions cut 5 bases from V and 1 base from J, with 16 bases between. Germline loops: CDR1 SGHTA, CDR2 FQGNSA. CDR3 loop: CASSRRRASGTDTQYF. The CDR3, as DNA: TGTGCCAGCAGCCGCCGGAGAGCTAGCGGCACAGATACGCAGTATTTT.

This chain connects TRBV7-6 to TRBJ1-2; the D gene is possibly TRBD1 (5 bases). CDR3 length equals 16 residues. Per germline, CDR1 SGHVS and CDR2 FNYEAQ. Trimming cost V 4 bases and J 5 bases, with 20 bases left between them. The CDR3: CASSSYNRERGYGYTF. The CDR3 DNA is TGTGCCAGCAGCTCTTACAACCGGGAAAGGGGTTATGGCTACACCTTC.

In its sample, this clonotype was seen a few times. V gene TRBV5-6 combines with J gene TRBJ2-1; TRBD2 might be the D (6 bases). The CDR3 is 14 amino acids. V was cut by 2 bases and J by 5 bases, with 11 bases left in between. Germline V lookup: CDR1 SGHDT, CDR2 YYEEEE. In DNA form, the CDR3 reads TGTGCCAGCAGCTTTCTAAGGACTAACAATGAGCAGTTCTTC. Its translation: CASSFLRTNNEQFF.

Only one count was recorded for this clonotype. The chain recombines TRBV5-1 with TRBJ2-5, with TRBD2 matching 7 bases. CDR1 and CDR2 (germline): SGHRS, YFSETQ. Trimming cost V 5 bases and J 2 bases; bases outside gene matches: 6. The CDR3 is made up of 14 amino acids. CDR3 nucleotides: TGCGCCAGCAGGATAGCGGGCGTACAAGAGACCCAGTACTTC. This gives the protein CASRIAGVQETQYF.

This chain connects TRBV5-4 to TRBJ2-5; TRBD1 matches at 8 bases. CDR3 length: 16 residues. CDR1 is SGHNT and CDR2 is YYREEE in the germline V gene (reference sequence). V dropped 4 bases and J dropped 5; count of bases not matched to a gene: 13. CDR3 region: CASSRRTGSGVETQYF. CDR3 sequence (DNA): TGTGCCAGCAGCAGACGGACAGGGAGCGGTGTGGAGACCCAGTACTTC.